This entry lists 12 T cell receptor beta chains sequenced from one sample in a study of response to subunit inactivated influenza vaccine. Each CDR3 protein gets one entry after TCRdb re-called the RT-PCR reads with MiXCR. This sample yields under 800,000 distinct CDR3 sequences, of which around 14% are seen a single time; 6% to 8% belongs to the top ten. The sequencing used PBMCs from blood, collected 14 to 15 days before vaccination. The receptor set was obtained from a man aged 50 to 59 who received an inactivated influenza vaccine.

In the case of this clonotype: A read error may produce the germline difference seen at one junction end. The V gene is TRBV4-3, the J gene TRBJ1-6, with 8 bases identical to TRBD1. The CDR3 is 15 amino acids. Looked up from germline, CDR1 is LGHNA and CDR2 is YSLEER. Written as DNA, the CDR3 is TGCGCCAGCAGCCAAGTTGACAGGGGTTATTCACCCATCCACTTT. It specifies CASSQVDRGYSPIHF.

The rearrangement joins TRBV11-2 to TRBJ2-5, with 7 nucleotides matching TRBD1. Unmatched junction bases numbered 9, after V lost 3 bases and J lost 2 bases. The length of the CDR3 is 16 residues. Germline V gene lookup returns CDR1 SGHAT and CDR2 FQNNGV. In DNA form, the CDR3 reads TGTGCCAGCAGCTTCCAGACAGGGAGCCCTCAAGAGACCCAGTACTTC. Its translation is CASSFQTGSPQETQYF. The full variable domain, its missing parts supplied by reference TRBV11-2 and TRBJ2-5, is EAGVAQSPRYKIIEKRQSVAFWCNPISGHATLYWYQQILGQGPKLLIQFQNNGVVDDSQLPKDRFSAERLKGVDSTLKIQPAKLEDSAVYLCASSFQTGSPQETQYFGPGTRLLVL.

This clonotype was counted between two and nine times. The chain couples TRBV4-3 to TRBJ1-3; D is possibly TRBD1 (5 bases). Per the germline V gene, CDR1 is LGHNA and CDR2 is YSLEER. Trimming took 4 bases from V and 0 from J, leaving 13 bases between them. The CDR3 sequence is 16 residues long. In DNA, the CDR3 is TGCGCCAGCAGCCGAGGAGGAACAGGCTCTGGAAACACCATATATTTT. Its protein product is CASSRGGTGSGNTIYF.

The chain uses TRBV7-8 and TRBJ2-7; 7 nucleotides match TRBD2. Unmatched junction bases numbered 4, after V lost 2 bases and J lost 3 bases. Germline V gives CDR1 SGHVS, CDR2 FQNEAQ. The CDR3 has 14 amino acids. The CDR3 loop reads CASSLMGGGYEQYF. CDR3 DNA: TGTGCCAGCAGCTTAATGGGGGGGGGCTACGAGCAGTACTTC.

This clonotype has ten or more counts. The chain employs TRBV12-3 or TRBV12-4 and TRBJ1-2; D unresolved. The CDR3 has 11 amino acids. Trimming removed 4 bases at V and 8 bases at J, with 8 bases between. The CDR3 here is CASSSAWGYTF. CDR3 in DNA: TGTGCCAGCAGTTCTGCCTGGGGCTACACCTTC.

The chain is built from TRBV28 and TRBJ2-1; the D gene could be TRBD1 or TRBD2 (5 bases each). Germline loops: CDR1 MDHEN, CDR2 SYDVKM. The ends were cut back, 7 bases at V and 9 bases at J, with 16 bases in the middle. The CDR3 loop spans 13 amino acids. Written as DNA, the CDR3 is TGTGCCAGCATAAGAAGGGACCGGGGTGAGCAGTTCTTC. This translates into CASIRRDRGEQFF.

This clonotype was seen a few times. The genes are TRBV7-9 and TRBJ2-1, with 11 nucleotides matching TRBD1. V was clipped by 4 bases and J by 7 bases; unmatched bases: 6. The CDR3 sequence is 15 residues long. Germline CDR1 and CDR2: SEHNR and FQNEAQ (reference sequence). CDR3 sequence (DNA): TGTGCCAGCAGCTACCGGGACAGGGGGAGTAATGAGCAGTTCTTC. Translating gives CASSYRDRGSNEQFF. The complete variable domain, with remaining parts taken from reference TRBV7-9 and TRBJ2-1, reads DTGVSQNPRHKITKRGQNVTFRCDPISEHNRLYWYRQTLGQGPEFLTYFQNEAQLEKSRLLSDRFSAERPKGSFSTLEIQRTEQGDSAMYLCASSYRDRGSNEQFFGPGTRLTVL.

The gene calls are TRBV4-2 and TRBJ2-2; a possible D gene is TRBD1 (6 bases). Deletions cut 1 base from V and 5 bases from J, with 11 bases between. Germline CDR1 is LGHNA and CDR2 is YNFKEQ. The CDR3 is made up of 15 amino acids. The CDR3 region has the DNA TGTGCCAGCAGCCAAGTGGGGGCGGATACCGGGGAGCTGTTTTTT. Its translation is CASSQVGADTGELFF.

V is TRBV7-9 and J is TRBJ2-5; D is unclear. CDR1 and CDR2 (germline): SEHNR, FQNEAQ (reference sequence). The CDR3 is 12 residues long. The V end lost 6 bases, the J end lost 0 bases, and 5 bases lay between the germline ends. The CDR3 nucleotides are TGTGCCAGCAGGTGGGACCAAGAGACCCAGTACTTC. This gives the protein CASRWDQETQYF.

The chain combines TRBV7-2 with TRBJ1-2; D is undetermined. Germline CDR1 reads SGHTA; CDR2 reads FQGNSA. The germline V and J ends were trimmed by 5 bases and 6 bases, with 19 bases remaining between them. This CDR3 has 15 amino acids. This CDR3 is CASSTSSVRVHGYTF. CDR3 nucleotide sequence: TGTGCCAGCAGCACCTCAAGTGTTCGGGTACATGGCTACACCTTC.

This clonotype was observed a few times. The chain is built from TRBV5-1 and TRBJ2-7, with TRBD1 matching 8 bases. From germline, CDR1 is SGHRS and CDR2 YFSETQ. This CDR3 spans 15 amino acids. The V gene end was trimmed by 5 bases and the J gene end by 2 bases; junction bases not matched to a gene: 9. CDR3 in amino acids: CASSRTGTGPYEQYF. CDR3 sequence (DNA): TGCGCCAGCAGTCGAACCGGGACAGGACCCTACGAGCAGTACTTC.

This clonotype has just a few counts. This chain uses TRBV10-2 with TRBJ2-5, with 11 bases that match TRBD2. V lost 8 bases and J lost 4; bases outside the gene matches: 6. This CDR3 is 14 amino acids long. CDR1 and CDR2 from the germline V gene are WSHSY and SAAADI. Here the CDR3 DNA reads TGCGCCAGCGAGACTAGCGGGGCCCCAGAGACCCAGTACTTC. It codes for CASETSGAPETQYF.